This TCR beta chain is drawn from a study of T cells after yellow fever vaccination (dated by TCRdb to about 2019). About the study as a whole: Libraries from fractions with low cell numbers were prepared with the SMART-Seq v4 Ultra Low Input RNA kit. Two healthy male donors, one aged 18 to 29 and one aged 30 to 39 years, were included in the cohort. Blood samples were taken at several timepoints before and after primary and secondary immunization, and bulk PBMC replicates and cell subsets were isolated. To follow T-cell clones before and after primary and booster YFV17D yellow fever vaccination, bulk TCR alpha and beta repertoires were sequenced over time. General study outcomes and caveats: Because abundant contaminating clonotypes from the bulk population could be contained in FACS-sorted repertoires, computational filtering was required. A small fraction of clonotypes showed up in both the CD4 and CD8 compartments, probably as a result of convergent recombination. Because only a couple of donors were included in the study, the extent to which the findings can be generalized is limited. After the booster, most clones that had expanded after primary vaccination were detected again (almost 97% of CD4 and roughly 86% of CD8), suggesting broad maintenance of memory. The secondary T-cell response was weaker than the primary response but faster, peaking on day 5 instead of day 15.

This clonotype came up many times. Its specific antigen is unknown. No per-base quality is available; no much larger clone lies one base away. This specimen's treatment or condition label, per the study, means: live attenuated yellow fever vaccine strain. At each blood-draw timepoint, two biological replicates of bulk PBMCs were collected. PBMCs were isolated from peripheral blood using a standard Ficoll-Paque protocol. RNA was extracted with TriZol from bulk PBMCs, CD4 and CD8 fractions, and dextramer-positive and dextramer-negative fractions. Sequencing relied on an Illumina NovaSeq 6000. TCR cDNA was synthesized by 5'RACE template switching, which introduced a universal primer site and unique molecular identifiers. Priming for cDNA synthesis came from both the TCR alpha and TCR beta constant segments. Library amplification involved two PCR steps, and the second step added sample barcodes and sequencing adapters. Sequencing of the libraries was done on either Illumina HiSeq 2500 (2x100 bp) or NovaSeq (2x150 bp). Regarding the original processing steps: MIGEC was used to demultiplex reads and collapse the reads into UMI consensus sequences, and MiXCR was used for V(D)J alignment. Vaccine-responding clonotypes were defined with edgeR using replicate PBMC samples, requiring FDR below 0.01 and a log2 fold change above 5 up to day 15. CD4 or CD8 identity was assigned to each bulk clonotype according to whether the clonotype was present at higher abundance in the sequenced CD4 repertoire or the sequenced CD8 repertoire. Using fastp at Q25 and MiXCR, TCRdb reprocessed the public reads and kept productive beta chains. All rows with the same CDR3 protein become a single entry with the most common DNA and genes. It is TCRdb's table, rather than the study itself, that gives the V and J calls and clone size. This sample comprises around 330,000 distinct CDR3 sequences, around 3.9% of them detected only once. The ten top clones hold 20% to 25% of the sample.

Looking up the germline V gene yields CDR1 SGHTA and CDR2 FQGNSA. The CDR3 numbers 13 residues from cysteine through phenylalanine. The kept DNA is CDR3 alone, 39 bases in frame from the first base. V and J lose 5 bases and 13 bases, and a span of 17 bases separates them. The chain is encoded by TRBV7-2 joined to TRBJ2-2, and perhaps TRBD1 as D gene, on 5 matching bases. The source of this sequence is a man between 18 and 35 years old who received the YFV17D yellow fever vaccine. The specimen comprised PBMCs, sampled on the day of the yellow fever booster vaccination. The CDR3 region: CASSPGPTGGLFF. The DNA sequence reads TGTGCCAGCAGCCCCGGGCCCACAGGCGGGCTGTTTTTT.